The source of this T cell receptor beta chain is a study of T cell clusters in autoimmune cytopenias (dated by TCRdb to about 2019). With respect to the entire study: Among healthy donor controls, the mean age was around 51 years, the median age was roughly 63 years, and 22 of 43 were female. A median TRB sequencing depth of around 53,000 reads per sample was reached, and a median of roughly 2,300 distinct TRB clonotypes per sample was obtained. The goal of the study was to determine whether autoimmune cytopenia patients have a disease-specific immune repertoire signature that could serve as a blood-based biomarker. Autoimmune hepatitis repertoires were compared with those of about two dozen age- and sex-matched healthy donors. For primary cytopenia, fewer than 30 age-matched healthy donors were used as controls, and for secondary cytopenia, some 13 age-matched CLL patients were used as controls. In autoimmune cytopenia patients, peripheral blood TRB and IGH repertoires were sequenced during active disease and over treatment follow-up, together with healthy, CLL and autoimmune hepatitis controls.

With no count recorded, this clonotype is classed as medium-sized (0.01 to 0.1%) from frequency. The target of this receptor is not known. Each sample's TRB amplification started from about 250 ng of peripheral blood genomic DNA, which corresponds to around 36,000 genome equivalents. To amplify TRB rearrangements, a touch-down multiplex PCR protocol was run with the TRB-A and TRB-B primer pools combined in a single tube. Illumina adapters and sample indices were added to the amplicons through two consecutive PCR reactions using Phusion HS II polymerase. Amplicons were gel-purified with the NucleoSpin Gel and PCR Clean-up kit, then quantified by Qubit and quality-checked on an Agilent 2100 Bioanalyzer. Sequencing of the libraries was done on an Illumina MiSeq with paired-end, single-indexed, 600-cycle runs. The paper's processing steps were these. MiXCR version 2.1.12 with the default MiXCR reference library was used to align and assemble TRB reads. A clone was defined by each unique CDR3 nucleotide sequence, and the analysis included only productive sequences with two or more reads. Alpha-parameterized diversity profiles (alpha 0 to 5), including the Shannon (alpha 1) and Simpson (alpha 2) indices, were computed with an R script to assess repertoire diversity. Combinatorial TRB VJ usage was calculated with the tcR package and was compared between cohorts by principal component analysis performed with ade4. Using GLIPH, TCRbeta CDR3s were clustered on pairs of cohorts matched for age and read depth, and a Wilcoxon test was used to compare cluster frequencies. TCRdb reprocessed the raw reads; every CDR3 protein sequence is a single record, and DNA is not supplied. TCRdb, rather than the study authors, made the V and J calls. This sample's clone table shows over 5,500 distinct CDR3 sequences. The top ten constitute 4% to 6% of the sample.

Study-level results and caveats: TRB repertoire shifts, with less even repertoires observed in secondary cytopenia and CLL, were mostly attributed to lymphoma bias rather than autoimmunity. A lack of physiological T cell clusters in primary autoimmune cytopenia patients was suggested by GLIPH, as 51 clusters were found to be exclusive to healthy donors versus 17 exclusive to patients. The T cell clusters were defined only in silico, and the functional role of the clusters was left to be validated experimentally. Compared with active autoimmune hepatitis patients, healthy donors had almost three times as many exclusive TRB clusters, a finding consistent with an autoimmunity-wide signature. The cluster-lack signature was not observed for secondary cytopenia versus CLL, as the signature was apparently masked by the dominant lymphoma-associated repertoire.

Including the terminal cysteine and phenylalanine, the CDR3 comprises 12 residues. No DNA sequence is on record. The germline V gene sets CDR1 to SQVTM and CDR2 to ANQGSEA. The same specimen was also included in a second study, on T cell repertoires in aging, cancer and after chemotherapy. As the second publication notes: Donors spanned six age groups from 30 or younger to 70 or older, with at least three individuals per group. TCR repertoires from healthy donor controls were recorded over periods of several months to years and showed clear clonal overlap between repeated samplings. In total, the full dataset held about 8.8 million TCR reads. Untreated patients with hematological or solid cancers showed significantly lower blood TCR diversity and higher clonality than age-matched healthy donors. In healthy donors, the decline in TCR diversity with age was mainly explained by loss of richness, whereas in cancer patients loss of evenness was also found to contribute. Median generation probability increased over the chemotherapy interval in both cancer cohorts, suggesting repertoire reconstitution through rebound thymic output. According to the authors, the repertoire data do not permit conclusions about immunological memory after chemotherapy. To look at immunoaging and at how T cells reconstitute after chemotherapy, the study profiled TCR beta repertoires in peripheral blood from both healthy donors and cancer patients. A cohort of some 210 cancer patients (approximately 92 with hematological and some 120 with solid cancers) was assembled, and approximately 99 healthy donors were included as a reference group. Processing of the TRB sequences was carried out with MiXCR versions 2.12 and 3.0.5. Repertoire metrics included Shannon diversity, evenness, clonality (one minus evenness), and alpha-parameterized diversity profiles from alpha 0 to 5. The IGoR algorithm was used to calculate generation probabilities of clones in the paired pre- and post-chemotherapy samples.

The chain employs TRBV29-1 and TRBJ2-7; lacking DNA, the TRBD1 call made by TCRdb goes unchecked. Material for sequencing was peripheral blood. This TCR was recovered from a human donor in good health. This receptor has the CDR3 CSVRRQGHEQYF.